Given below is one TCR beta chain in context. This sample was included in a study of long-term antiretroviral therapy in people with HIV. Study overall: It was about a decade after the earliest samples that the 2015 immediate-ART recommendation appeared.

The CDR3 has 15 residues. Germline loops: CDR1 SGHKS, CDR2 YYEKEE (reference sequence). The V gene end was trimmed by 6 bases and the J gene end by 0 bases; junction bases not matched to a gene: 9. Researchers ran immunoSEQ v3.0 at survey level. Libraries were prepared by immunoSEQ multiplex PCR; TCRdb keeps only in-frame clonotypes and omits some of them. This sample has 26,000 or so clones, with over 70% found just once. HIV-positive participants were all treated in the United States. The sequencing used unsorted PBMCs, collected 3 years after starting antiretroviral therapy. The receptor was isolated from a man aged 18 to 29 with HIV. This chain links TRBV5-5 with TRBJ2-7; 7 nucleotides align to TRBD1. CDR3 in amino acids: CASTPRRTGSYEQYF. The CDR3 nucleotides are TGTGCCAGCACCCCCCGGAGGACAGGCTCCTACGAGCAGTACTTC. The full variable domain, with the rest looked up from reference TRBV5-5 and TRBJ2-7, is DAGVTQSPTHLIKTRGQQVTLRCSPISGHKSVSWYQQVLGQGPQFIFQYYEKEERGRGNFPDRFSARQFPNYSSELNVNALLLGDSALYLCASTPRRTGSYEQYFGPGTRLTVT.